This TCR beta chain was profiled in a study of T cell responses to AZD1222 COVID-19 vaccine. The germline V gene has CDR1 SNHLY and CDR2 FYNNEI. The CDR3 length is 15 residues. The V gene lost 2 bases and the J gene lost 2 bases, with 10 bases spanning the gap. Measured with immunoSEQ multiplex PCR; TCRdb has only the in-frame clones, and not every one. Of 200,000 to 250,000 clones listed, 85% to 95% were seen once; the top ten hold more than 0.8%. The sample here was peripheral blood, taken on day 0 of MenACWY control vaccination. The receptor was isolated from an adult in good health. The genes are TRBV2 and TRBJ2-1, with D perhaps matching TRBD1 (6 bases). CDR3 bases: TGTGCCAGCAGTGAAAAACAGGGAACCTACAATGAGCAGTTCTTC. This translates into CASSEKQGTYNEQFF.